The present entry profiles one T cell receptor (beta chain) with its context. Its antigen is unidentified. The source of the sample is a study of response to subunit inactivated influenza vaccine. General study findings and limits: Seasonal influenza vaccination, on each occasion, was suggested by the authors to recruit few new T cells.

TCRdb processed the RT-PCR reads anew with MiXCR; each CDR3 protein has one entry. The sample includes about 780,000 distinct CDR3 sequences, 18% of them seen just once. This specimen was PBMCs from blood, taken less than 6 days after vaccination. The receptor's source is a man aged 50 to 60 who received an inactivated influenza vaccine.

The CDR3 DNA sequence: TGCGCCAGCAGCCCTGTTTTGGTCCCTAATGAAAAACTGTTTTTT. It encodes CASSPVLVPNEKLFF. This rearrangement joins TRBV4-3 to TRBJ1-4; D not certain. The germline V and J ends were trimmed by 4 bases and 3 bases, with 12 bases remaining between them. CDR1 is LGHNA, CDR2 YSLEER, per germline. CDR3 length: 15 residues.